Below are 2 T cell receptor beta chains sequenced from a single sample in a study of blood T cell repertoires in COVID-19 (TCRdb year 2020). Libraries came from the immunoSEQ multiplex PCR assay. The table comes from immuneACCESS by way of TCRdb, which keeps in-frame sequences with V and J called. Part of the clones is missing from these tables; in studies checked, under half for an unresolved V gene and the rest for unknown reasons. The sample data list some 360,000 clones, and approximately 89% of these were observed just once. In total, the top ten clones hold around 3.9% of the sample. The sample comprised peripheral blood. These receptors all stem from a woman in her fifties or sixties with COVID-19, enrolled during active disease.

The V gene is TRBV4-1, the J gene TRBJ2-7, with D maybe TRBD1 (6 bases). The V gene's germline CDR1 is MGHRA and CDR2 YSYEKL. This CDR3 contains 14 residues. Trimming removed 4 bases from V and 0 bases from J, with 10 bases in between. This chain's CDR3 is CASSRVQGSYEQYF. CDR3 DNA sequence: TGCGCCAGCAGCCGAGTACAGGGCTCCTACGAGCAGTACTTC.

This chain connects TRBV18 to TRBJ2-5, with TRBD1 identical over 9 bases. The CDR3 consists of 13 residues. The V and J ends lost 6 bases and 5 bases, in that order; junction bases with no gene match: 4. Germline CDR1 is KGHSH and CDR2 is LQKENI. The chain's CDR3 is CASSGTGTETQYF. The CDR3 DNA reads TGTGCCAGCTCCGGGACAGGGACGGAGACCCAGTACTTC.